Below, 18 T cell receptor beta chains from the same sample are listed, as sequenced in a study of shared clonotypes between healthy human individuals. Produced via immunoSEQ multiplex PCR; TCRdb's table is partial and in-frame only. The sample shows some 2,000,000 clones, 95% of them seen only once. The specimen was naive CD4+ T cells sorted from blood. Subset denoted: CD45RA+ positively selected. The receptor source for this set is a man between 18 and 35 years old in good health.

The V call is TRBV28, the J call TRBJ1-5, with D perhaps matching TRBD1 (6 bases). Trimming left V 5 bases short and J 5 bases short, with 19 bases between. The CDR3 loop spans 16 amino acids. Germline V lookup: CDR1 MDHEN, CDR2 SYDVKM. The CDR3: CASSPKGRGSDQPQHF. The CDR3 nucleotides are TGTGCCAGCAGTCCTAAGGGGAGGGGGAGTGATCAGCCCCAGCATTTT.

This clone was detected a few times. This chain connects TRBV5-6 to TRBJ1-1; TRBD1 might be the D (5 bases). This CDR3 contains 15 residues. CDR1 is SGHDT, CDR2 YYEEEE, per germline. V was clipped by 4 bases and J by 1 base, with 14 bases between them. CDR3 in DNA: TGTGCCAGCAGCCCCGTTGGGGCGTCGAACACTGAAGCTTTCTTT. Amino acid sequence: CASSPVGASNTEAFF.

The sample holds one count of this clone. The chain carries TRBV7-2 and TRBJ2-7; D possibly matches TRBD1 or TRBD2 (5 bases each). Trimming pared 4 bases from V and 4 bases from J, leaving 14 bases between. CDR1 and CDR2 (germline): SGHTA, FQGNSA. This CDR3 has 14 amino acids. The CDR3 sequence is CASSYLRGGYEQYF. Written as DNA, the CDR3 is TGTGCCAGCAGCTACCTACGGGGCGGTTACGAGCAGTACTTC.

The chain combines TRBV11-3 with TRBJ2-7; D possibly uses TRBD1 or TRBD2 (5 bases each). Germline V gene data show CDR1 as SGHNT and CDR2 as YENEEA. Deletions cut 5 bases from V and 6 bases from J, with 23 bases between. This CDR3 is built from 16 residues. In nucleotides, the CDR3 is TGTGCCAGCAGCAGTGCTTTTGGGGGTAGTTCGGGCGAGCAGTACTTC. Translating it yields CASSSAFGGSSGEQYF.

This clone came up once. The V call is TRBV14, the J call TRBJ2-7; the match to TRBD1 covers 10 bases. Germline CDR1 SGHDN, CDR2 FVKESK. V shed 6 bases, J shed 4 bases, and the junction held 6 bases outside the gene matches. The CDR3 spans 14 residues. CDR3 loop: CASSPGQGRYEQYF. In nucleotides, the CDR3 is TGTGCCAGCAGTCCGGGACAGGGGAGGTACGAGCAGTACTTC. The variable domain in full, completed from reference TRBV14 and TRBJ2-7, reads EAGVTQFPSHSVIEKGQTVTLRCDPISGHDNLYWYRRVMGKEIKFLLHFVKESKQDESGMPNNRFLAERTGGTYSTLKVQPAELEDSGVYFCASSPGQGRYEQYFGPGTRLTVT.

The genes are TRBV30 and TRBJ2-1; D possibly matches TRBD1 or TRBD2 (6 bases each). This CDR3 spans 14 amino acids. Trimming took 7 bases from V and 4 from J, leaving 17 bases between them. CDR1 is GTSNPN and CDR2 is SVGIG in the germline V gene (reference sequence). The CDR3 DNA is TGTGCCTCCACGGGGGTAGGGGGTTACAATGAGCAGTTCTTC. Translating gives CASTGVGGYNEQFF.

V gene TRBV14 combines with J gene TRBJ1-5; D is ambiguous. CDR3 length: 14 residues. Germline CDR1 is SGHDN and CDR2 is FVKESK. Trimming left V 4 bases short and J 10 bases short, with 17 bases between. As DNA, the CDR3 is TGTGCCAGCAGCCCGGGCCCTCTTGGTGGTCCCCAGCATTTT. It is translated as CASSPGPLGGPQHF.

This clone was detected once. The rearrangement links TRBV30 to TRBJ2-1; maybe TRBD1 (5 bases). Looked up from germline, CDR1 is GTSNPN and CDR2 is SVGIG (reference sequence). Trimming stripped 2 bases from V and 3 bases from J, with 11 bases between. CDR3 size: 14 residues. The CDR3 nucleotides are TGTGCCTGGAGTAAGAGACAGAGCTACAATGAGCAGTTCTTC. Protein: CAWSKRQSYNEQFF.

The CDR3 sequence: CATSDLGETQYF. CDR3 DNA: TGTGCCACCTCGGACCTGGGAGAGACCCAGTACTTC. The chain couples TRBV10-3 to TRBJ2-5; D unresolved. The CDR3 has 12 amino acids. V lost 10 bases to trimming and J lost 4 bases, with 13 bases between them. The germline V gene has CDR1 ENHRY and CDR2 SYGVKD.

A word on this clone: Other DNA sequences within the sample encode an identical CDR3. This rearrangement joins TRBV12-5 to TRBJ1-5; D is ambiguous. V shed 6 bases and J shed 5 bases, with 8 bases lying between them. Germline V CDR1 and CDR2: LGHNT, FRNRAP. This CDR3 is 12 amino acids long. CDR3 protein: CASGLEDQPQHF. The CDR3 DNA sequence: TGTGCTAGTGGCCTGGAGGATCAGCCCCAGCATTTT.

CDR3 in amino acids: CASREGQASLGYTF. The CDR3 region has the DNA TGCGCCAGCAGGGAAGGACAGGCATCTCTGGGCTACACCTTC. The chain combines TRBV5-1 with TRBJ1-2, with 7 bases fitting TRBD1. CDR3 length equals 14 residues. V dropped 5 bases and J dropped 8; count of bases not matched to a gene: 12. Germline assignment: CDR1 SGHRS and CDR2 YFSETQ.

The V gene is TRBV5-8, the J gene TRBJ2-7, with 9 nucleotides matching TRBD1. In germline, CDR1 is SGHTS, CDR2 YDEGEE. The CDR3 runs 16 residues. The J segment lost 2 bases and the V segment lost 0 bases, leaving 6 bases of the junction unmatched. The CDR3 here is CASSLGQDRGTYEQYF. The DNA of the CDR3 is TGTGCCAGCAGCTTGGGCCAGGACAGGGGAACCTACGAGCAGTACTTC.

As DNA, the CDR3 is TGTGCCATCGGTGGGGCAGGGATTAACTATGGCTACACCTTC. Translated: CAIGGAGINYGYTF. The rearrangement joins TRBV10-3 to TRBJ1-2, with D possibly matching TRBD1 (5 bases). Trimming shortened V by 8 bases and J by 1 base, and 14 bases separated the two germline ends. CDR1 and CDR2 from the germline V gene are ENHRY and SYGVKD. There are 14 residues in the CDR3.

Regarding this clone: Within the sample, other DNA sequences also encode this same CDR3. V gene TRBV5-1 combines with J gene TRBJ2-1, with a weak D call TRBD1 (6 bases). CDR1 is SGHRS, CDR2 YFSETQ, per germline. Trimming pared 0 bases from V and 4 bases from J, leaving 11 bases between. The CDR3 covers 15 residues. DNA of the CDR3: TGCGCCAGCAGCTTGGCAGGGGAAGCATACAATGAGCAGTTCTTC. Amino acid sequence: CASSLAGEAYNEQFF.

This clone has a single count. J is TRBJ2-5 and V is TRBV9, with TRBD2 matching over 8 bases. CDR3 size: 16 residues. Germline trimming cut 0 bases from V and 1 base from J; bases unmatched to any gene: 5. The germline V gene encodes CDR1 SGDLS and CDR2 YYNGEE. The DNA of the CDR3 is TGTGCCAGCAGCGTAGACTCCGGGACTAGCCAAGAGACCCAGTACTTC. Protein sequence: CASSVDSGTSQETQYF.

The chain's CDR3 is CASSKDSDRDNEQFF. DNA of the CDR3: TGTGCCAGCAGCAAAGACTCGGACAGGGACAATGAGCAGTTCTTC. This sequence joins TRBV21-1 and TRBJ2-1; the table assigns TRBD1, which was not confirmed against the DNA. TRBV21-1 corresponds to a pseudogene. CDR3 length: 15 residues.

The chain carries TRBV7-9 and TRBJ2-3; tentative D call: TRBD2 (6 bases). Germline V gene lookup returns CDR1 SEHNR and CDR2 FQNEAQ (reference sequence). V gave up 1 base and J gave up 0 bases, with 14 bases separating them. This CDR3 is 17 amino acids long. The CDR3 spells CASSLDGGPSSTDTQYF. Written as DNA, the CDR3 is TGTGCCAGCAGCTTAGACGGGGGTCCTTCTAGCACAGATACGCAGTATTTT.

V is TRBV28 and J is TRBJ1-2; no clear D gene. CDR1 and CDR2 (germline): MDHEN, SYDVKM. Trimming stripped 3 bases from V and 0 bases from J, with 8 bases between. The length of the CDR3 is 14 residues. CDR3 amino acids: CASSLIRANYGYTF. CDR3 coding DNA: TGTGCCAGCAGTTTGATCCGAGCTAACTATGGCTACACCTTC.